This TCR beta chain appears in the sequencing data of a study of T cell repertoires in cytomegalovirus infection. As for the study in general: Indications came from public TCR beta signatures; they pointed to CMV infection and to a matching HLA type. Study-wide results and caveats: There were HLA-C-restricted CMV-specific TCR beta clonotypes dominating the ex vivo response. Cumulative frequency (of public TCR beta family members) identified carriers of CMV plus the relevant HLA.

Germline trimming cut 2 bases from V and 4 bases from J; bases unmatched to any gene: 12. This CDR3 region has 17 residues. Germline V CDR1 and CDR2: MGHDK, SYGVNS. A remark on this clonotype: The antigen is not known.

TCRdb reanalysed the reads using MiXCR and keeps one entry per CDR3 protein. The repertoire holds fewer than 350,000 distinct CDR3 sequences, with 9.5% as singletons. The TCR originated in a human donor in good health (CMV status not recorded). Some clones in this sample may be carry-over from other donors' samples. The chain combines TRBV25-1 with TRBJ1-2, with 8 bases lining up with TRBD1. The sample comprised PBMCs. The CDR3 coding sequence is TGTGCCAGCAGTGAAGGGACAGGCCTCCCGAGGGGCTATGGCTACACCTTC. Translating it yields CASSEGTGLPRGYGYTF.